Included here is one T cell receptor beta chain sequence, with context. Its antigen remains unknown. The data originate from a study of a mutant IDH1 vaccine in newly diagnosed glioma. General study points: The authors found pseudoprogression apparently unrelated to changes in top peripheral T cell clonotypes.

Specified time point: week 5, during vaccination. All doses held 300 ug of mutant IDH1 20-mer peptide, with topical imiquimod. Sequenced by immunoSEQ multiplex PCR; TCRdb stores in-frame clones only, minus some. The sample includes around 78,000 clones, around nine tenths of them seen just once. CDR3 length equals 13 residues. Trimming took off 4 bases at V and 7 bases at J, with 16 bases between the two ends. Germline assignment: CDR1 SQVTM and CDR2 ANQGSEA. Specimen: PBMCs, collected from a glioma patient whose treatment included an IDH1 peptide vaccine. This sequence originates from a woman aged 45-59 years with glioma. The J gene is TRBJ1-2, the V gene TRBV29-1; tentative D call: TRBD1 (5 bases). CDR3 sequence: CSVVIRGASGYTF. CDR3 in DNA: TGCAGCGTTGTTATCCGGGGCGCGAGTGGCTACACCTTC.